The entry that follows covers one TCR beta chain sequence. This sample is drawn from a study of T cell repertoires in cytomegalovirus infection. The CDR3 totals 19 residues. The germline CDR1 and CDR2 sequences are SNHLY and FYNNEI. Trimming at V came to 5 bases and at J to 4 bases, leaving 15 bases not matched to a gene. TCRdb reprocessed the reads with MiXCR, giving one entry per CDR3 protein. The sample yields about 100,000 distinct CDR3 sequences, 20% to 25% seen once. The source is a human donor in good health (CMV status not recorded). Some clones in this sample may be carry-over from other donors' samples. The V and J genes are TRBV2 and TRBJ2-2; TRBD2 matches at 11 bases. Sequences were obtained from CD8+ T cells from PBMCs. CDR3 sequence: CASSLPTSGKGVGTGELFF. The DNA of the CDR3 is TGTGCCAGCAGTTTACCGACTAGCGGGAAAGGTGTAGGCACCGGGGAGCTGTTTTTT.